This T cell receptor beta chain is drawn from a study of brain T cells in children with intractable seizures. Study-wide results and limits: Clones missing pre-surgery may reflect undersampling of that blood sample.

In regard to this clone: What it recognizes is unknown. The germline gene is not matched at one end of the junction; a read error may be the cause.

The sequenced cases were selected for having the highest brain T cell transcript signatures. Patients received at least one anti-epileptic drug before surgery. Germline-derived CDR1 and CDR2 are MDHEN and SYDVKM. The CDR3 extends over 14 amino acids. The protocol was immunoSEQ multiplex PCR, while the TCRdb copy is restricted to in-frame clones and leaves out a portion. The repertoire includes tens of thousands of clones, 94% of them detected once, and under 8% sits in the top ten. The TCR originated in a boy aged 5-17 years with focal cortical dysplasia and intractable seizures. The chain links TRBV28 to TRBJ2-4, with D possibly being TRBD2 (6 bases). The sample consisted of peripheral blood, taken at surgery. As DNA, the CDR3 is TGTGCCAGTCTTAATTCACTAGCCCAAAACATTCAGTACTTC. Residues: CASLNSLAQNIQYF. Filled out from reference TRBV28 and TRBJ2-4, the complete variable domain reads DVKVTQSSRYLVKRTGEKVFLECVQDMDHENMFWYRQDPGLGLRLIYFSYDVKMKEKGDIPEGYSVSREKKERFSLILESASTNQTSMYLCASLNSLAQNIQYFGAGTRLSVL.